The sequence of this T cell receptor (beta chain) was determined in a study of blood T cell repertoires in COVID-19. Study summary: The origin of the acute and convalescent COVID-19 samples was the United States, Italy and Spain. In each case, the material was cDNA or gDNA derived from T cells, B-cell-depleted T cells, or PBMCs.

Sequencing used immunoSEQ multiplex PCR; TCRdb keeps in-frame clones, though not all of them. The data contain around 300,000 clones, roughly 85% of them singletons. Trimming removed 4 bases from V and 4 bases from J, with 19 bases in between. Germline values: CDR1 LNHDA, CDR2 SQIVND (reference sequence). CDR3 length: 16 amino acids. The origin of this receptor is a woman aged 50 to 60 who had recovered from COVID-19. The sample was PBMCs or T cells enriched from blood (not recorded which). This rearrangement joins TRBV19 to TRBJ1-1; possible D gene TRBD1, 6 bases. The CDR3 nucleotides read TGTGCCAGTAGTAGAGGACGGGAGGGGGTTTTCACTGAAGCTTTCTTT. Translation gives CASSRGREGVFTEAFF.